The next 32 T cell receptor beta chains were all read from a single sample in a study of identical twins. Via MiXCR, TCRdb re-called the 5' RACE reads, giving one row per CDR3 protein. The data contain 140,000 to 150,000 distinct CDR3 sequences, around 3.6% of them singletons. Sequencing was done on a sample of memory T cells sorted from blood. The receptors here all came from a man between 18 and 29 years old in good health.

This clonotype was found many times. The chain combines TRBV12-3 or TRBV12-4 with TRBJ2-1; D is possibly TRBD2 (6 bases). The CDR3 runs 16 residues. V shed 3 bases and J shed 1 base, with 13 bases lying between them. CDR3 sequence: CASSFFKTRSYNEQFF. The CDR3 bases are TGTGCCAGCAGTTTTTTCAAGACTAGATCCTACAATGAGCAGTTCTTC.

This clonotype was seen repeatedly, ten times or more. The chain carries TRBV4-1 and TRBJ2-1; 9 bases line up with TRBD1. The CDR3 covers 13 residues. Germline V gene sequence: CDR1 MGHRA, CDR2 YSYEKL. Trimming took 4 bases from V and 8 from J; bases not matched to a gene: 3. The CDR3 protein is CASSRGQGDEQFF. DNA for the CDR3: TGCGCCAGCAGCCGGGGACAGGGCGATGAGCAGTTCTTC.

In its sample, this clonotype was seen many times. The J gene is TRBJ2-1, the V gene TRBV12-3 or TRBV12-4; D perhaps matches TRBD2 (5 bases). The CDR3 sequence is 14 residues long. The V end was cut by 5 bases, the J end by 1 base, with 9 bases between. The CDR3 bases are TGTGCCAGCAGTCGGACTCCGTCCTACAATGAGCAGTTCTTC. The encoded protein is CASSRTPSYNEQFF.

In its sample, this clonotype was seen many times. The V gene is TRBV7-2, the J gene TRBJ2-2, with a possible D match to TRBD1 (5 bases). Germline V gene data show CDR1 as SGHTA and CDR2 as FQGNSA. V was cut by 1 base and J by 0 bases, with 12 bases left in between. The CDR3 is made up of 17 amino acids. CDR3 bases: TGTGCCAGCAGCTTAGGCGCAAGGGGTGCGAACACCGGGGAGCTGTTTTTT. Translation gives CASSLGARGANTGELFF.

This clonotype occurred many times. This chain connects TRBV9 to TRBJ2-4; no reliable D call. Between the trimmed V and J ends, which lost 5 bases and 5 bases, there was a span of 11 bases. Germline CDR1 SGDLS, CDR2 YYNGEE. CDR3 length: 13 amino acids. CDR3 region: CASSAGPQNIQYF. DNA for the CDR3: TGTGCCAGCAGTGCCGGACCCCAAAACATTCAGTACTTC.

This clonotype turned up a few times. The chain recombines TRBV11-2 with TRBJ2-3, with a weak D call TRBD2 (6 bases). Germline V lookup: CDR1 SGHAT, CDR2 FQNNGV. The germline V and J ends were trimmed by 5 bases and 1 base, with 13 bases remaining between them. The CDR3 runs to 15 residues. The CDR3 DNA reads as TGTGCCAGCAGCCGACTAGTAACGGGCACAGATACGCAGTATTTT. It is translated as CASSRLVTGTDTQYF.

The rearrangement uses TRBV19 and TRBJ1-2; a possible D gene is TRBD1 (5 bases). Germline CDR1 LNHDA, CDR2 SQIVND (reference sequence). The V end was cut by 7 bases, the J end by 0 bases, with 12 bases between. CDR3 length: 14 amino acids. The chain's CDR3 is CASKLDTANYGYTF. The DNA of the CDR3 is TGTGCCAGTAAATTGGACACCGCTAACTATGGCTACACCTTC.

This clonotype has at least ten counts. The chain is built from TRBV2 and TRBJ2-1, with D unclear. CDR1 is SNHLY, CDR2 FYNNEI, per germline. This CDR3 spans 15 amino acids. V lost 3 bases and J 7 bases, leaving 16 bases between the germline ends. The CDR3 reads CASSESWLELNEQFF. The CDR3 DNA follows: TGTGCCAGCAGTGAGAGTTGGCTAGAGCTAAATGAGCAGTTCTTC.

The table lists this clonotype with many counts. The rearrangement uses TRBV20-1 and TRBJ1-2, with TRBD1 matching 7 bases. Germline assignment: CDR1 DFQATT and CDR2 SNEGSKA (reference sequence). The trim removed 6 bases at V and 4 bases at J, leaving 11 bases unmatched. CDR3 length: 14 residues. CDR3 residues: CSAGRQGSSYGYTF. In DNA form, the CDR3 reads TGCAGTGCCGGGCGACAGGGCTCCTCCTATGGCTACACCTTC.

This clonotype was counted ten times or more. Written as DNA, the CDR3 is TGTGCCAGCAGACCCGGGACTAGCGGTAGCAATGAGCAGTTCTTC. This sequence encodes CASRPGTSGSNEQFF. This chain uses TRBV3-1 with TRBJ2-1, with 11 bases matching TRBD2. V lost 6 bases and J lost 6; bases outside the gene matches: 7. Germline V gene sequence: CDR1 LGHDT, CDR2 YNNKEL (reference sequence). The CDR3 contains 15 residues.

This clonotype is termed medium-sized. This sequence joins TRBV12-3 or TRBV12-4 and TRBJ2-3, with 10 nucleotides matching TRBD2. The CDR3 runs to 14 residues. V shed 6 bases and J 8 bases; nucleotides not matched to a gene: 8. In DNA, the CDR3 is TGTGCCAGCAGCCCCGGACTAGCGGCCGGTACGCAGTATTTT. It yields the protein CASSPGLAAGTQYF.

In its sample, this clonotype was seen many times. The rearrangement uses TRBV27 and TRBJ2-2; unclear D gene. V lost 3 bases to trimming and J lost 7 bases, with 6 bases between them. Germline assignment: CDR1 MNHEY and CDR2 SMNVEV (reference sequence). This CDR3 comprises 12 residues. CDR3 nucleotide sequence: TGTGCCAGCAGTTTCCCATACGGGGAGCTGTTTTTT. This codes for CASSFPYGELFF.

This clonotype was found many times. The rearrangement links TRBV10-3 to TRBJ1-2, with 8 nucleotides matching TRBD1. The CDR3 length is 14 residues. V lost 0 bases to trimming and J lost 8 bases; unmatched junction nucleotides: 5. Germline lookup yields CDR1 ENHRY and CDR2 SYGVKD. In nucleotides, the CDR3 is TGTGCCATCAGTGAGTCGGCGGCAGGGGGCGGCTACACCTTC. It specifies CAISESAAGGGYTF.

This clonotype appeared many times. The J gene is TRBJ2-1, the V gene TRBV29-1, with TRBD2 matching 11 bases. Germline values: CDR1 SQVTM, CDR2 ANQGSEA. The CDR3 length is 12 residues. The V and J ends lost 5 bases and 8 bases, in that order; junction bases with no gene match: 2. CDR3: CSVIAGGYEQFF. Here the CDR3 DNA reads TGCAGCGTTATAGCGGGAGGGTATGAGCAGTTCTTC.

Many counts were recorded for this clonotype. The rearrangement joins TRBV7-3 to TRBJ2-1; weak D call: TRBD1 (6 bases). V shed 7 bases and J shed 6 bases, with 13 bases lying between them. This CDR3 spans 13 amino acids. From germline, CDR1 is SGHTA and CDR2 FQGTGA. CDR3 nucleotides: TGTGCCAGCACAGGGGATTTCGGCAATGAGCAGTTCTTC. Translating gives CASTGDFGNEQFF.

This clonotype occurred many times. CDR3 DNA: TGTGCCAGCAGTTCGGGACTAGCGGCGTATTACAATGAGCAGTTCTTC. Its protein product is CASSSGLAAYYNEQFF. The J gene is TRBJ2-1, the V gene TRBV6-5, with TRBD2 matching 11 bases. V gave up 4 bases and J gave up 4 bases; unmatched junction bases: 6. The CDR3 length is 16 residues. Germline CDR1 MNHEY, CDR2 SVGAGI.

This clonotype was observed at least ten times. This rearrangement joins TRBV29-1 to TRBJ2-2, with no clear D. Germline values: CDR1 SQVTM, CDR2 ANQGSEA. Deletions cut 7 bases from V and 5 bases from J, with 8 bases between. The CDR3 contains 11 residues. The DNA for the CDR3 is TGCAGCGGGAGTTTAACCGGGGAGCTGTTTTTT. Protein: CSGSLTGELFF.

This clonotype was seen many times. J is TRBJ2-1 and V is TRBV5-1, with TRBD1 as a possible D gene (7 bases). Germline V gives CDR1 SGHRS, CDR2 YFSETQ. The CDR3 totals 12 residues. Between the trimmed V and J ends, which lost 2 bases and 9 bases, there was a span of 9 bases. Here the CDR3 reads CASSFQGGEQFF. The DNA of the CDR3 is TGCGCCAGCAGCTTTCAGGGGGGTGAGCAGTTCTTC.

With respect to this clonotype: A much larger clone differs from this one at a single base, so this may be a read error. The gene calls are TRBV30 and TRBJ1-2; no clear D. CDR1 GTSNPN and CDR2 SVGIG come from the germline V gene (reference sequence). V lost 0 bases to trimming and J lost 4 bases, with 18 bases between them. The CDR3 runs 16 residues. The DNA of the CDR3 is TGTGCCTGGAGTGTATCGTTCTCGGGGAACCTCTATGGCTACACCTTC. As protein: CAWSVSFSGNLYGYTF.

This clonotype occurred a few times. This chain links TRBV20-1 with TRBJ2-1; 10 bases map to TRBD2. CDR3 length equals 16 residues. The V and J ends lost 4 bases and 4 bases, in that order; junction bases with no gene match: 10. The germline gives CDR1 DFQATT, CDR2 SNEGSKA (reference sequence). DNA of the CDR3: TGCAGTGCTACTTATAGCGGGAGGACCATTTACAATGAGCAGTTCTTC. Protein product: CSATYSGRTIYNEQFF.

Ten or more counts support this clonotype. Germline and junction disagree at one end, which may indicate a read error. The chain recombines TRBV6-5 with TRBJ1-6; D gene ambiguous. The CDR3 spans 9 residues. Germline V gene data show CDR1 as MNHEY and CDR2 as SVGAGI. In DNA form, the CDR3 reads TGTGCCAGCAGGGATTACCGGGCTTTT. Protein sequence: CASRDYRAF.

This clonotype was observed at least ten times. The CDR3 sequence is CASSGLGGNQPQHF. Written as DNA, the CDR3 is TGTGCCAGCAGCGGCCTGGGGGGTAATCAGCCCCAGCATTTT. This chain joins TRBV6-2 or TRBV6-3 and TRBJ1-5; a possible D gene is TRBD1 (5 bases). CDR1 is MNHEY, CDR2 SVGEGT, per germline. The CDR3 contains 14 residues. Between the trimmed V and J ends, which lost 6 bases and 4 bases, there was a span of 13 bases.

The sample holds many counts of this clonotype. The chain uses TRBV5-6 and TRBJ2-7; D gene uncertain. Per germline, CDR1 SGHDT and CDR2 YYEEEE. The CDR3 runs 11 residues. V was clipped by 0 bases and J by 6 bases, with 4 bases between them. For the CDR3, the DNA is TGTGCCAGCAGCTTGGAGACCGAGCAGTACTTC. Its translation is CASSLETEQYF.

In its sample, this clonotype was seen many times. The V and J genes are TRBV25-1 and TRBJ2-1, with 7 bases lining up with TRBD1. The CDR3 runs to 17 residues. The V and J ends lost 4 bases and 4 bases, in that order; junction bases with no gene match: 13. Germline values: CDR1 MGHDK, CDR2 SYGVNS. CDR3 in amino acids: CASSGFAWGQTYNEQFF. The CDR3 DNA follows: TGTGCCAGCAGTGGATTCGCATGGGGACAGACTTACAATGAGCAGTTCTTC.

This clonotype was found many times. The gene calls are TRBV10-3 and TRBJ2-2; D might be TRBD2 (6 bases). The CDR3 consists of 13 residues. Trimming left V 10 bases short and J 4 bases short, with 13 bases between. Germline V lookup: CDR1 ENHRY, CDR2 SYGVKD. Written as DNA, the CDR3 is TGTGCCACCCTCGGCGGGGCCACCGGGGAGCTGTTTTTT. It specifies CATLGGATGELFF.

This clonotype was seen repeatedly, ten times or more. This chain links TRBV5-5 with TRBJ2-5; D is unclear. The germline CDR1 and CDR2 sequences are SGHKS and YYEKEE (reference sequence). The V end lost 4 bases, the J end lost 3 bases, and 19 bases lay between the germline ends. The CDR3 spans 16 residues. DNA of the CDR3: TGTGCCAGCAGCCCTGGACGAAGAACTACAGAAGAGACCCAGTACTTC. Protein: CASSPGRRTTEETQYF.

The V gene is TRBV30, the J gene TRBJ1-1; D ambiguous. V was clipped by 7 bases and J by 11 bases, with 17 bases between them. The germline V gene has CDR1 GTSNPN and CDR2 SVGIG (reference sequence). The CDR3 length is 11 residues. CDR3 region: CAYLPSLSAFF. In DNA form, the CDR3 reads TGTGCCTACCTTCCCTCTCTGTCGGCTTTCTTT. Full variable domain (missing parts from reference TRBV30 and TRBJ1-1): SQTIHQWPATLVQPVGSPLSLECTVEGTSNPNLYWYRQAAGRGLQLLFYSVGIGQISSEVPQNLSASRPQDRQFILSSKKLLLSDSGFYLCAYLPSLSAFFGQGTRLTVV.

This clonotype was recorded at least ten times. The V gene is TRBV3-1, the J gene TRBJ2-7; 7 bases match TRBD2. V trimming: 6 bases; J trimming: 2 bases; junction bases outside the gene matches: 10. Germline V gene sequence: CDR1 LGHDT, CDR2 YNNKEL (reference sequence). CDR3 length: 15 residues. The CDR3 bases are TGTGCCAGCAGACCTGGGGTAGCGGGTCCCTACGAGCAGTACTTC. This encodes CASRPGVAGPYEQYF.

This clonotype showed up many times. The chain has TRBV5-6 and TRBJ1-2, with TRBD1 as a possible D gene (6 bases). The CDR3 consists of 13 residues. From germline, CDR1 is SGHDT and CDR2 YYEEEE. Trimming left V 4 bases short and J 2 bases short, with 9 bases between. The CDR3 spells CASSTGQNYGYTF. CDR3 DNA sequence: TGTGCCAGCAGCACAGGACAGAACTATGGCTACACCTTC.

At least ten counts were recorded for this clonotype. This chain uses TRBV28 with TRBJ2-3; the D gene is possibly TRBD1 (5 bases). V lost 4 bases to trimming and J lost 1 base, with 27 bases between them. Germline V lookup: CDR1 MDHEN, CDR2 SYDVKM. This CDR3 is 20 amino acids long. CDR3 in DNA: TGTGCCAGCAGTTGCCCCCCTGACAGCCTCGGTGGATGTGGCACAGATACGCAGTATTTT. It yields the protein CASSCPPDSLGGCGTDTQYF.

This clonotype appeared many times. The J gene is TRBJ2-7, the V gene TRBV20-1; possible D gene TRBD2, 6 bases. The germline V and J ends were trimmed by 0 bases and 1 base, with 13 bases remaining between them. The CDR3 runs 15 residues. CDR1 and CDR2 from the germline V gene are DFQATT and SNEGSKA (reference sequence). This CDR3 is CSARDRIAASYEQYF. In nucleotides, the CDR3 is TGCAGTGCTAGAGATCGGATAGCGGCATCCTACGAGCAGTACTTC.

The table lists this clonotype with many counts. The J gene is TRBJ2-1, the V gene TRBV4-1; 8 bases are a match to TRBD2. Trimming at V came to 4 bases and at J to 7 bases, leaving 6 bases not matched to a gene. The CDR3 sequence is 14 residues long. The V gene's germline CDR1 is MGHRA and CDR2 YSYEKL. The CDR3: CASSRAGVNNEQFF. Written as DNA, the CDR3 is TGCGCCAGCAGCCGAGCGGGAGTTAATAATGAGCAGTTCTTC.